Below are 20 T cell receptor beta chains sequenced from a single sample in a study of blood T cell repertoires in COVID-19. Some clones are missing from TCRdb's copy, which holds only in-frame ones; the method was immunoSEQ multiplex PCR. The table lists about 290,000 clones, about 82% of them singletons. Sequencing input: peripheral blood. These TCRs come from a woman aged 50 to 60 with active or convalescent COVID-19.

V usage is TRBV6-5 and J usage is TRBJ2-5; 7 bases fit TRBD2. The V segment lost 5 bases and the J segment 3 bases; nucleotides outside the gene matches: 9. CDR3 length: 15 amino acids. Germline CDR1 and CDR2: MNHEY and SVGAGI. CDR3 sequence (DNA): TGTGCCAGCAGTCCCGGTTGGCTAGCGGAAGAGACCCAGTACTTC. Translated, it gives CASSPGWLAEETQYF.

This sequence joins TRBV5-1 and TRBJ1-1; no reliable D call. Trimming left V 1 base short and J 5 bases short, with 15 bases between. CDR3 length: 15 amino acids. From germline, CDR1 is SGHRS and CDR2 YFSETQ. The CDR3 DNA is TGCGCCAGCAGCTTGTCAGCGGGCGCGTTGACTGAAGCTTTCTTT. Encoded protein: CASSLSAGALTEAFF.

The chain has TRBV19 and TRBJ1-4; weak D call: TRBD1 (5 bases). Germline-derived CDR1 and CDR2 are LNHDA and SQIVND (reference sequence). The CDR3 is made up of 13 amino acids. V was shortened by 4 bases and J by 8 bases, with 11 bases between the two germline ends. In DNA, the CDR3 is TGTGCCAGTAGTACTCAGCGGGGCGAAAAACTGTTTTTT. Protein product: CASSTQRGEKLFF.

In this sample, this clone turned up many times. For the CDR3, the DNA is TGCAGTGCTATTGACAGGGAGGTCCAAGAGACCCAGTACTTC. Protein sequence: CSAIDREVQETQYF. This rearrangement joins TRBV20-1 to TRBJ2-5; D might be TRBD1 (7 bases). CDR1 is DFQATT, CDR2 SNEGSKA, per germline (reference sequence). The V end was cut by 4 bases, the J end by 1 base, with 13 bases between. This CDR3 has 14 residues.

The J gene is TRBJ2-3, the V gene TRBV5-1, with 8 bases lining up with TRBD2. With V trimmed by 4 bases and J by 2 bases, 9 bases remained unmatched. Germline loops: CDR1 SGHRS, CDR2 YFSETQ. The CDR3 is made up of 16 amino acids. The CDR3 loop reads CASSKLAGPVTDTQYF. CDR3 nucleotide sequence: TGCGCCAGCAGCAAGTTAGCGGGGCCCGTCACAGATACGCAGTATTTT.

The table lists this clone with many counts. CDR3 protein: CASSLGGYTGELFF. In nucleotides, the CDR3 is TGTGCCAGCAGCTTAGGCGGATACACCGGGGAGCTGTTTTTT. The rearrangement uses TRBV7-2 and TRBJ2-2, with D unresolved. The germline V gene encodes CDR1 SGHTA and CDR2 FQGNSA. The CDR3 has 14 amino acids. Trimming cost V 1 base and J 3 bases, with 6 bases left between them. The full variable domain, with the rest looked up from reference TRBV7-2 and TRBJ2-2, is GAGVSQSPSNKVTEKGKDVELRCDPISGHTALYWYRQSLGQGLEFLIYFQGNSAPDKSGLPSDRFSAERTGGSVSTLTIQRTQQEDSAVYLCASSLGGYTGELFFGEGSRLTVL.

This clone has a handful of counts. J is TRBJ2-7 and V is TRBV7-9; D gene unclear. This CDR3 has 13 amino acids. Germline CDR1 is SEHNR and CDR2 is FQNEAQ (reference sequence). V dropped 4 bases and J dropped 4 bases, with 11 bases sitting between them. Written as DNA, the CDR3 is TGTGCCAGCAGCTCCCAGGTTGGGTACGAGCAGTACTTC. It translates to CASSSQVGYEQYF. Drawing the rest from reference TRBV7-9 and TRBJ2-7, the complete variable domain is DTGVSQNPRHKITKRGQNVTFRCDPISEHNRLYWYRQTLGQGPEFLTYFQNEAQLEKSRLLSDRFSAERPKGSFSTLEIQRTEQGDSAMYLCASSSQVGYEQYFGPGTRLTVT.

The chain employs TRBV7-8 and TRBJ2-7, with a possible D match to TRBD2 (5 bases). This CDR3 has 14 residues. Germline-derived CDR1 and CDR2 are SGHVS and FQNEAQ. Trimming stripped 2 bases from V and 6 bases from J, with 14 bases between. The CDR3 DNA sequence: TGTGCCAGCAGCTTATATATGGGAGTCGGCGAGCAGTACTTC. Encoded protein: CASSLYMGVGEQYF.

This clone was counted once. V usage is TRBV30 and J usage is TRBJ1-5; 7 bases fit TRBD1. With V trimmed by 0 bases and J by 3 bases, 2 bases remained unmatched. The CDR3 runs to 14 residues. Germline V lookup: CDR1 GTSNPN, CDR2 SVGIG (reference sequence). For the CDR3, the DNA is TGTGCCTGGAGTGTAGGGACAGACAATCAGCCCCAGCATTTT. Translated, it gives CAWSVGTDNQPQHF. Full variable domain (rest looked up from reference TRBV30 and TRBJ1-5): SQTIHQWPATLVQPVGSPLSLECTVEGTSNPNLYWYRQAAGRGLQLLFYSVGIGQISSEVPQNLSASRPQDRQFILSSKKLLLSDSGFYLCAWSVGTDNQPQHFGDGTRLSIL.

The chain has TRBV25-1 and TRBJ1-1; D call uncertain. There are 12 residues in the CDR3. V was trimmed by 3 bases and J by 6 bases, leaving 8 bases between them. Germline V gene data show CDR1 as MGHDK and CDR2 as SYGVNS. The CDR3 here is CASSDLRAEAFF. The DNA of the CDR3 is TGTGCCAGCAGTGATTTGCGGGCTGAAGCTTTCTTT.

This rearrangement joins TRBV7-8 to TRBJ1-2; a possible D gene is TRBD1 (6 bases). The CDR3 consists of 15 residues. V lost 1 base and J 7 bases, leaving 16 bases between the germline ends. Germline CDR1 reads SGHVS; CDR2 reads FQNEAQ. The chain's CDR3 is CASSLGLSGGAGYTF. The CDR3 DNA reads TGTGCCAGCAGCTTAGGTCTTTCGGGGGGGGCTGGCTACACCTTC. The full variable domain, rest sourced from reference TRBV7-8 and TRBJ1-2, is GAGVSQSPRYKVAKRGQDVALRCDPISGHVSLFWYQQALGQGPEFLTYFQNEAQLDKSGLPSDRFFAERPEGSVSTLKIQRTQQEDSAVYLCASSLGLSGGAGYTFGSGTRLTVV.

The DNA for the CDR3 is TGTGCCAGCAGATACCGGGACAGCGGCACAGATACGCAGTATTTT. Its protein is CASRYRDSGTDTQYF. The chain joins TRBV6-2 or TRBV6-3 to TRBJ2-3, with 7 bases lining up with TRBD1. This CDR3 is built from 15 residues. CDR1 and CDR2 (germline): MNHEY, SVGEGT. J gave up 1 base and V 6 bases, and 7 bases lay outside the gene matches.

In its sample, this clone was seen a few times. In nucleotides, the CDR3 is TGTGCCAGCAGCCCCCTAAGCGGGAGAGGGAATGAGCAGTTCTTC. Translation: CASSPLSGRGNEQFF. V is TRBV2 and J is TRBJ2-1; 8 positions match TRBD2. V dropped 6 bases and J dropped 7; count of bases not matched to a gene: 11. This CDR3 spans 15 amino acids. CDR1 is SNHLY and CDR2 is FYNNEI in the germline V gene.

In its sample, this clone was seen a few times. J is TRBJ2-7 and V is TRBV7-2, with TRBD2 matching 8 bases. The CDR3 sequence is 15 residues long. V shed 5 bases and J 3 bases; nucleotides not matched to a gene: 9. From germline, CDR1 is SGHTA and CDR2 FQGNSA. Here the CDR3 reads CASSGRTSQHYEQYF. CDR3 DNA sequence: TGTGCCAGCAGCGGCAGGACTAGCCAACACTACGAGCAGTACTTC.

The chain combines TRBV6-5 with TRBJ1-2, with D perhaps TRBD1 (5 bases). Trimming took 0 bases from V and 4 from J, leaving 15 bases between them. Per germline, CDR1 MNHEY and CDR2 SVGAGI. CDR3 length: 16 amino acids. The CDR3 sequence is CASSYSFRGASYGYTF. CDR3 sequence (DNA): TGTGCCAGCAGTTACTCGTTCCGTGGGGCCTCCTATGGCTACACCTTC.

DNA for the CDR3: TGTGCCAGCAGTACGGGACAGGGGGTAGGAGGCTACACCTTC. This sequence encodes CASSTGQGVGGYTF. The chain joins TRBV28 to TRBJ1-2; 11 bases fit TRBD1. Germline V gene lookup returns CDR1 MDHEN and CDR2 SYDVKM. V lost 5 bases, J lost 8 bases, and 7 bases stayed unmatched. The CDR3 totals 14 residues.

J is TRBJ2-6 and V is TRBV18; 10 bases are shared with TRBD1. The CDR3 loop spans 17 amino acids. Losses at the gene ends were 2 bases for V and 2 bases for J; bases not matched to a gene: 3. CDR1 is KGHSH and CDR2 is LQKENI in the germline V gene. This CDR3 reads CASSPAGTGAGANVLTF. CDR3 coding DNA: TGTGCCAGCTCACCAGCCGGGACAGGGGCTGGGGCCAACGTCCTGACTTTC.

This chain joins TRBV5-6 and TRBJ1-6; 7 bases align to TRBD1. The length of the CDR3 is 12 residues. V lost 4 bases and J lost 15; bases outside the gene matches: 7. Germline V lookup: CDR1 SGHDT, CDR2 YYEEEE. The CDR3 region is CASSPAGQILHF. The CDR3 DNA reads TGTGCCAGCAGCCCGGCGGGACAGATCCTCCACTTT.

The chain combines TRBV5-1 with TRBJ1-1; D ambiguous. The CDR3 contains 15 residues. V dropped 0 bases and J dropped 1 base, with 10 bases sitting between them. CDR1 SGHRS and CDR2 YFSETQ come from the germline V gene. This CDR3 reads CASSLAGVENTEAFF. CDR3 nucleotide sequence: TGCGCCAGCAGCTTGGCCGGGGTGGAGAACACTGAAGCTTTCTTT.

This clone has only a few counts. The genes are TRBV5-6 and TRBJ2-3, with D possibly being TRBD1 (6 bases). Per germline, CDR1 SGHDT and CDR2 YYEEEE. The CDR3 spans 14 residues. V lost 2 bases, J lost 5 bases, and 12 bases lay in between. The CDR3 DNA sequence: TGTGCCAGCAGCTTTGGGGGCCGGGTAGATACGCAGTATTTT. Its protein is CASSFGGRVDTQYF.